These 10 T cell receptor beta chains were all obtained from the same sample, sequenced in a study of blood T cell repertoires in COVID-19. Some clones are missing from TCRdb's copy, which holds only in-frame ones; the method was immunoSEQ multiplex PCR. The top ten hold approximately 1.2% of the sample, which has 200,000 to 250,000 clones, about 86% seen once. Input material: PBMCs or T cells enriched from blood (not recorded which). The receptors here all came from a woman aged 40 to 50 with acute COVID-19.

The chain has TRBV19 and TRBJ1-1; D is unresolved. V was trimmed by 0 bases and J by 2 bases, leaving 7 bases between them. The CDR3 is 14 residues long. CDR1 is LNHDA, CDR2 SQIVND, per germline (reference sequence). The CDR3 here is CASSIERLNTEAFF. The CDR3 DNA follows: TGTGCCAGTAGTATAGAGAGACTCAACACTGAAGCTTTCTTT.

The V gene is TRBV7-9, the J gene TRBJ2-2; tentatively, D is TRBD2 (6 bases). Germline values: CDR1 SEHNR, CDR2 FQNEAQ (reference sequence). CDR3 length equals 16 residues. V lost 5 bases and J 4 bases, leaving 17 bases between the germline ends. The DNA for the CDR3 is TGTGCCAGCAGCCCCCCGCCCAGGCGGGGCACCGGGGAGCTGTTTTTT. Translated: CASSPPPRRGTGELFF. The full variable domain, with the rest looked up from reference TRBV7-9 and TRBJ2-2, is DTGVSQNPRHKITKRGQNVTFRCDPISEHNRLYWYRQTLGQGPEFLTYFQNEAQLEKSRLLSDRFSAERPKGSFSTLEIQRTEQGDSAMYLCASSPPPRRGTGELFFGEGSRLTVL.

This clone rates as large (0.1 to 1%). V and J are TRBV28 and TRBJ1-5; no definite D call. Trimming left V 2 bases short and J 6 bases short, with 14 bases between. There are 15 residues in the CDR3. Germline V CDR1 and CDR2: MDHEN, SYDVKM. The CDR3 here is CASSLTSLFSQPQHF. The CDR3 DNA sequence: TGTGCCAGCAGTTTAACGTCACTATTCAGTCAGCCCCAGCATTTT.

This sequence joins TRBV6-5 and TRBJ1-5, with a possible D match to TRBD1 (6 bases). Germline values: CDR1 MNHEY, CDR2 SVGAGI. This CDR3 is 15 amino acids long. Between the trimmed V and J ends, which lost 7 bases and 1 base, there was a span of 14 bases. The CDR3 DNA follows: TGTGCCAGCACAGAAAGGGGGAGAAGCAATCAGCCCCAGCATTTT. As protein: CASTERGRSNQPQHF.

V gene TRBV5-1 combines with J gene TRBJ1-4; no firm D call. V shed 5 bases and J shed 3 bases, with 11 bases lying between them. The CDR3 has 14 residues. Germline CDR1 and CDR2: SGHRS and YFSETQ. The CDR3 nucleotides read TGCGCCAGCAGTACTTCCTTGGCTAATGAAAAACTGTTTTTT. Translating it yields CASSTSLANEKLFF.

The chain recombines TRBV6-2 or TRBV6-3 with TRBJ1-2; TRBD1 matches at 8 bases. J was trimmed by 6 bases and V by 5 bases; bases with no gene match: 11. The germline V gene encodes CDR1 MNHEY and CDR2 SVGEGT. The CDR3 consists of 15 residues. This CDR3 reads CASSTRDRNSHGYTF. As DNA, the CDR3 is TGTGCCAGCAGTACGAGGGACAGGAACAGCCATGGCTACACCTTC.

The chain links TRBV5-1 to TRBJ2-3; 9 positions match TRBD2. The CDR3 has 18 residues. V was pared by 1 base and J by 2 bases, with 11 bases of the junction left unmatched. In germline, CDR1 is SGHRS, CDR2 YFSETQ. In DNA, the CDR3 is TGCGCCAGCAGCTTGATTGGGGCTAGCGGGGACTTCACAGATACGCAGTATTTT. Translating gives CASSLIGASGDFTDTQYF.

CDR3 in DNA: TGTGCCAGCGGGGGGACAGGGGTTGGCACCGGGGAGCTGTTTTTT. Protein product: CASGGTGVGTGELFF. The chain has TRBV2 and TRBJ2-2; 10 bases are shared with TRBD1. The CDR3 totals 15 residues. The germline CDR1 and CDR2 sequences are SNHLY and FYNNEI. J gave up 4 bases and V 8 bases, and 7 bases lay outside the gene matches. The variable domain in full, with the rest retrieved from reference TRBV2 and TRBJ2-2, is EPEVTQTPSHQVTQMGQEVILRCVPISNHLYFYWYRQILGQKVEFLVSFYNNEISEKSEIFDDQFSVERPDGSNFTLKIRSTKLEDSAMYFCASGGTGVGTGELFFGEGSRLTVL.

V and J are TRBV4-2 and TRBJ2-6; 10 bases map to TRBD1. Losses at the gene ends were 4 bases for V and 0 bases for J; bases not matched to a gene: 6. Germline V lookup: CDR1 LGHNA, CDR2 YNFKEQ. The CDR3 sequence is 18 residues long. The CDR3 nucleotides read TGTGCCAGCAGCCCGAGACAGGGGGCGGTCTCTGGGGCCAACGTCCTGACTTTC. Protein: CASSPRQGAVSGANVLTF.

This chain uses TRBV29-1 with TRBJ2-7, with TRBD2 matching over 7 bases. The CDR3 is 12 amino acids. J was trimmed by 3 bases and V by 7 bases; bases with no gene match: 6. Germline V lookup: CDR1 SQVTM, CDR2 ANQGSEA. CDR3 nucleotide sequence: TGCAGCGCACGGGGGGAAGACTACGAGCAGTACTTC. Its translation is CSARGEDYEQYF.